This T cell receptor beta chain was observed in a study of CD8+CD57+ T cells in acquired aplastic anemia. As for the study in general: Sorted cells (CD4+ and CD8+) yielded DNA amounts that averaged 3.2 ug. Where healthy donors were concerned, CD4+ cells averaged about 11 million reads.

This clonotype was picked up one time. V was clipped by 9 bases and J by 4 bases, with 21 bases between them. This CDR3 comprises 15 residues. Genomic DNA constituted the template upon which TCR beta VDJ and CDR3 profiling was performed. Each CDR3 protein gets one entry after TCRdb re-called the reads with MiXCR. The sample lists hundreds of thousands of distinct CDR3 sequences, just under 70% seen once, with 4% in the top ten. V is TRBV12-3 or TRBV12-4 and J is TRBJ1-2; D unresolved. This clonotype was obtained from a human donor in good health, serving as a control. Specimen: sorted CD4+, CD8+, or CD8+CD57+ T cells (not recorded which) from PBMCs. The CDR3 loop is CASRQDLQLFYGYTF. The CDR3 nucleotides read TGTGCCAGTCGCCAAGATCTGCAGCTTTTCTATGGCTACACCTTC.